These T cell receptor beta chains were read from a single sample in a study of T-cell memory formation after mild COVID-19. Each CDR3 protein is one row after TCRdb ran MiXCR on the 5' RACE reads. The data contain about 340,000 distinct CDR3 sequences, approximately 14% of them singletons. Sequenced sample: PBMCs or a T cell subset sorted from them (not recorded which). The receptors were gathered from a man aged 18 to 29 who had mild COVID-19 (a few samples of this study predate the infection). Cell type and time point are not known. The CDR3 runs from the conserved cysteine through the conserved F or W. D genes are given only for firm matches. Part of the rows lack a size; the others show once, few, many or a class for expanded clones.

d_call | j_call | clone_size | v_call | cdr3_aa | cdr3_nt
. | TRBJ2-3 | many | TRBV12-3/TRBV12-4 | CASSSRSGPDTQYF | TGTGCCAGCAGTTCGCGGTCGGGGCCAGATACGCAGTATTTT
TRBD2 | TRBJ2-7 | many | TRBV7-2 | CASSASSGTYEQYF | TGTGCCAGCAGCGCTTCTAGCGGGACATACGAGCAGTACTTC
. | TRBJ2-2 | few | TRBV7-9 | CASSLSPRVLGGELFF | TGTGCCAGCAGCTTATCCCCACGGGTGCTCGGGGGGGAGCTGTTTTTT
TRBD1 | TRBJ2-2 | . | TRBV10-2 | CATGQGKPRGTGELFF | TGCGCCACGGGACAGGGGAAACCACGGGGCACCGGGGAGCTGTTTTTT
. | TRBJ2-3 | . | TRBV7-8 | CASSLRQGGSTDTQYF | TGTGCCAGCAGCTTACGTCAGGGGGGTAGCACAGATACGCAGTATTTT
. | TRBJ2-1 | . | TRBV9 | CASSHSGNEQFF | TGTGCCAGCAGCCACTCGGGCAATGAGCAGTTCTTC
TRBD1 | TRBJ2-3 | many | TRBV7-2 | CASTGTGGLDTQYF | TGTGCCAGCACCGGGACAGGGGGCCTCGATACGCAGTATTTT
TRBD1 | TRBJ2-2 | few | TRBV2 | CASSDRALGTGTATGELFF | TGTGCCAGCAGTGACCGCGCCCTTGGGACAGGGACTGCAACCGGGGAGCTGTTTTTT
. | TRBJ2-1 | many | TRBV7-6 | CASSSLGVEQFF | TGTGCCAGCAGCTCCCTAGGTGTTGAGCAGTTCTTC
. | TRBJ2-2 | few | TRBV5-1 | CASSFGTVGTGELFF | TGCGCCAGCAGCTTCGGAACAGTGGGCACCGGGGAGCTGTTTTTT